This is a list of T cell receptor beta chains from one sample in a study of beta chain features in type 1 diabetes. Here immunoSEQ multiplex PCR was the method, and the copy in TCRdb shows in-frame clones only, minus some. Here the sample spans roughly 180,000 clones, 10% to 15% being singletons. Sequenced sample: central memory CD4+ T cells from blood. These TCRs come from a young woman in good health. The CDR3 runs from the conserved cysteine through the conserved F or W. A D gene is named only where the DNA matches it firmly. The size entry is marked missing in some rows and otherwise reads once, few, many or a size class.

clone_size: few; v_call: TRBV7-2; j_call: TRBJ1-3; d_call: NA; cdr3_aa: CASRPRTSTISGNTIYF; cdr3_nt: TGTGCCAGCAGACCCCGGACAAGTACGATCTCTGGAAACACCATATATTTT
clone_size: NA; v_call: TRBV30; j_call: TRBJ1-2; d_call: NA; cdr3_aa: CAWKWTAYGYTF; cdr3_nt: TGTGCCTGGAAATGGACAGCCTATGGCTACACCTTC
clone_size: many; v_call: TRBV7-8; j_call: TRBJ1-4; d_call: TRBD1; cdr3_aa: CASSLAQGSNEKLFF; cdr3_nt: TGTGCCAGCAGCTTAGCACAGGGGAGTAATGAAAAACTGTTTTTT
clone_size: few; v_call: TRBV2; j_call: TRBJ1-2; d_call: NA; cdr3_aa: CASSELGGGYTF; cdr3_nt: TGTGCCAGCAGTGAACTGGGGGGGGGCTACACCTTC
clone_size: few; v_call: TRBV29-1; j_call: TRBJ1-2; d_call: NA; cdr3_aa: CSVLNAGGYTF; cdr3_nt: TGCAGCGTTTTGAACGCGGGCGGCTACACCTTC
clone_size: NA; v_call: TRBV2; j_call: TRBJ1-1; d_call: NA; cdr3_aa: CASSAQGTNTEAFF; cdr3_nt: TGTGCCAGCAGTGCCCAGGGGACGAACACTGAAGCTTTCTTT
clone_size: few; v_call: TRBV6-6; j_call: TRBJ2-1; d_call: TRBD2; cdr3_aa: CASSGGTSGYNEQFF; cdr3_nt: TGTGCCAGCAGTGGAGGGACTAGCGGCTACAATGAGCAGTTCTTC
clone_size: few; v_call: TRBV9; j_call: TRBJ2-7; d_call: NA; cdr3_aa: CASSRTIGRDSYEQYF; cdr3_nt: TGTGCCAGCAGCCGGACTATCGGGAGAGATTCCTACGAGCAGTACTTC
clone_size: NA; v_call: TRBV2; j_call: TRBJ2-4; d_call: TRBD2; cdr3_aa: CASRIDLAEIQYF; cdr3_nt: TGTGCCAGCAGAATAGATCTAGCGGAAATTCAGTACTTC
clone_size: few; v_call: TRBV18; j_call: TRBJ2-3; d_call: TRBD2; cdr3_aa: CASSPFSPRERAGDTQYF; cdr3_nt: TGTGCCAGCTCACCATTCAGCCCGCGGGAGCGGGCCGGAGATACGCAGTATTTT
clone_size: NA; v_call: TRBV4-1; j_call: TRBJ2-1; d_call: TRBD2; cdr3_aa: CASSPGLAGWWQFF; cdr3_nt: TGCGCCAGCAGCCCGGGACTAGCGGGATGGTGGCAGTTCTTC
clone_size: NA; v_call: TRBV30; j_call: TRBJ2-1; d_call: NA; cdr3_aa: CAWSVYDEQFF; cdr3_nt: TGTGCCTGGAGTGTCTATGATGAGCAGTTCTTC
clone_size: NA; v_call: TRBV7-9; j_call: TRBJ1-5; d_call: NA; cdr3_aa: CASSLEESLDQPQHF; cdr3_nt: TGTGCCAGCAGCTTAGAGGAGTCCCTTGATCAGCCCCAGCATTTT